This T cell receptor beta chain originates from a study of blood T cell repertoires in COVID-19. Study as a whole: PBMCs, B-cell-depleted T cells, or T cells were the source of the cDNA or gDNA that made up the material.

Generated by immunoSEQ multiplex PCR, the TCRdb table keeps only in-frame clones and is missing some. Of 150,000 to 200,000 clones in the sample, over 75% were seen once. Sequencing was carried out using peripheral blood. This TCR was recovered from a man aged 70-80 years with active or convalescent COVID-19.

CDR3 in amino acids: CASSQEGGVSPLHF. The DNA of the CDR3 is TGTGCCAGCAGCCAAGAAGGCGGGGTTTCACCCCTCCACTTT. This sequence joins TRBV3-1 (or the pseudogene TRBV3-2) and TRBJ1-6; D remains ambiguous. CDR3 length equals 14 residues. V lost 0 bases to trimming and J lost 9 bases, with 9 bases between them. CDR1 and CDR2 from the germline V gene are LGHDT and YNNKEL (reference sequence).